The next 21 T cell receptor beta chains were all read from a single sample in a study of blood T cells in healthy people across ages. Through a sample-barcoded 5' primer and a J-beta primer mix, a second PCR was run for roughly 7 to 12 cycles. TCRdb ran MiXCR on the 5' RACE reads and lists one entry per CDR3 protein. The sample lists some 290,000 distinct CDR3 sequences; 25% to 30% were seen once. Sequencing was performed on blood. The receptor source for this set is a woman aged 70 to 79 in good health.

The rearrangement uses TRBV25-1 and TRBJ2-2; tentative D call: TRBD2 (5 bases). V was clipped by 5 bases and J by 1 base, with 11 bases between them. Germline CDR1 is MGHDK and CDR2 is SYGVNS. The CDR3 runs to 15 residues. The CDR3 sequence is CASSIHAGNTGELFF. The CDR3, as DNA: TGTGCCAGCAGTATTCATGCGGGGAACACCGGGGAGCTGTTTTTT.

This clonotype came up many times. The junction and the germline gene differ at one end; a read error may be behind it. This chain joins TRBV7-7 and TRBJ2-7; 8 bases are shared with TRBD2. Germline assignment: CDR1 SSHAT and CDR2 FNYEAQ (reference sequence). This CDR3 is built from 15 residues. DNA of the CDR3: TGTGCTAGCAGCGATAGCGGGGCTGACTCCTACGAGCAGTACTTC. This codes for CASSDSGADSYEQYF.

As DNA, the CDR3 is TGTGCCAGCAACTCAGAGGGGCTATACCCAGATACGCAGTATTTT. This encodes CASNSEGLYPDTQYF. V usage is TRBV5-8 and J usage is TRBJ2-3; the D call may be TRBD1 or TRBD2 (5 bases each). CDR1 SGHTS and CDR2 YDEGEE come from the germline V gene. This CDR3 comprises 15 residues. V gave up 6 bases and J gave up 4 bases, with 18 bases separating them.

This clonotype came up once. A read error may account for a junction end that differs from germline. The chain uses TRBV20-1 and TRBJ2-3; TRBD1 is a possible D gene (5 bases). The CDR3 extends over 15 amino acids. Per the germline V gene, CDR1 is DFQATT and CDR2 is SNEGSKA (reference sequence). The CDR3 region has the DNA TGCAGTGCTCTCCCCACAGGACCCTCCACAGATACGCAGTTTTTT. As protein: CSALPTGPSTDTQFF.

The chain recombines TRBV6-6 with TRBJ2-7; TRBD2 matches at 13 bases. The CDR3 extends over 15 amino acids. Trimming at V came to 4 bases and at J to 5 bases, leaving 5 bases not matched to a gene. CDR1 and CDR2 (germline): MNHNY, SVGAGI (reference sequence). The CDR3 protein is CASSSLGTSGNEQYF. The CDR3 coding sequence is TGTGCCAGCAGTTCGCTTGGGACTAGCGGGAACGAGCAGTACTTC.

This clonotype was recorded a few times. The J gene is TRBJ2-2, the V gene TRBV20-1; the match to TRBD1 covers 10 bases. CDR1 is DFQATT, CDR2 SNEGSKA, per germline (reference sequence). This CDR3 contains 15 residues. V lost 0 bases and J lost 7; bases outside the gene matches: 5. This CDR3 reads CSARDGQGVGGELFF. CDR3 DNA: TGCAGTGCTAGAGACGGACAGGGGGTCGGCGGGGAGCTGTTTTTT.

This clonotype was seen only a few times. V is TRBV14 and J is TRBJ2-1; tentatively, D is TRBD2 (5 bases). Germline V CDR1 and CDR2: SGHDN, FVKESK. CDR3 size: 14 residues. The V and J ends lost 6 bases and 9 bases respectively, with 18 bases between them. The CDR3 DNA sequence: TGTGCCAGCAGACCGACGTATGGGAGCCTTGAGCAGTTCTTC. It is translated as CASRPTYGSLEQFF.

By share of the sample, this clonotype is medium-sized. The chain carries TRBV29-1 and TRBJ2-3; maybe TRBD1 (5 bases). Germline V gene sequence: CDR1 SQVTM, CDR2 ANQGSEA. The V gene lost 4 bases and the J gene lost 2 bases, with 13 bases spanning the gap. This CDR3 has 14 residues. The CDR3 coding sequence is TGCAGCGTTGTGTCGGACACCTTCACAGATACGCAGTATTTT. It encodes CSVVSDTFTDTQYF.

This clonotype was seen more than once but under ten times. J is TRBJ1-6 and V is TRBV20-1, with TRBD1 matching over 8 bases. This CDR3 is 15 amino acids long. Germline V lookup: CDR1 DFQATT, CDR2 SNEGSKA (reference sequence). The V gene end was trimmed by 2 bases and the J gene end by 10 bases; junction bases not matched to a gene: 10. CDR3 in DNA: TGCAGTGCTAGACCGATGGACAGGGAGGGATCACCCCTCCACTTT. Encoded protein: CSARPMDREGSPLHF.

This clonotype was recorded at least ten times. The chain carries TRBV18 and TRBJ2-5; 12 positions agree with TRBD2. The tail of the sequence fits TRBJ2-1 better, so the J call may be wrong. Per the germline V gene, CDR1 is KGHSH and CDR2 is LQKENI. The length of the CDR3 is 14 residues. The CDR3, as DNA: TGTGCCAGCTCACCGACTAGCGGGGGCAATGAGCAGTTCTTC. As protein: CASSPTSGGNEQFF.

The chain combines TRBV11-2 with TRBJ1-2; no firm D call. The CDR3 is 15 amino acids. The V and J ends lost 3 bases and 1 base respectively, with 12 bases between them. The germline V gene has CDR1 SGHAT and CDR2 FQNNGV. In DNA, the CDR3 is TGTGCCAGCAGCTTGGCCCAGACACTTAACTATGGCTACACCTTC. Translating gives CASSLAQTLNYGYTF. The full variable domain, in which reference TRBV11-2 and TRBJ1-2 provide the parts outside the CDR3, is EAGVAQSPRYKIIEKRQSVAFWCNPISGHATLYWYQQILGQGPKLLIQFQNNGVVDDSQLPKDRFSAERLKGVDSTLKIQPAKLEDSAVYLCASSLAQTLNYGYTFGSGTRLTVV.

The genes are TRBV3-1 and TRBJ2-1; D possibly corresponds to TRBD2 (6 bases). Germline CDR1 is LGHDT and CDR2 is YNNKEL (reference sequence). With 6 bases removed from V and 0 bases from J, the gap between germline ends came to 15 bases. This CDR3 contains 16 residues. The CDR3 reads CASRGRLGGSYNEQFF. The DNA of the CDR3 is TGTGCCAGCAGGGGGAGGCTGGGAGGCTCCTACAATGAGCAGTTCTTC.

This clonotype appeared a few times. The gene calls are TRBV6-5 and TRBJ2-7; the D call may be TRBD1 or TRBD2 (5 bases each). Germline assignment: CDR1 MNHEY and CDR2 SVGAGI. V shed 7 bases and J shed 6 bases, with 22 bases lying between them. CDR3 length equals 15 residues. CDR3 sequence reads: CASKQSSGSAGEQYF. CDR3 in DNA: TGTGCCAGCAAGCAATCATCAGGGTCGGCGGGCGAGCAGTACTTC.

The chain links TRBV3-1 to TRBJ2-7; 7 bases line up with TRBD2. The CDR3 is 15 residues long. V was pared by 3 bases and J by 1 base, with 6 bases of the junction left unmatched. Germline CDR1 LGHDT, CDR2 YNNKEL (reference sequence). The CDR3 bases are TGTGCCAGCAGCCACGGCGGGAGTCAGTCCTACGAGCAGTACTTC. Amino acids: CASSHGGSQSYEQYF.

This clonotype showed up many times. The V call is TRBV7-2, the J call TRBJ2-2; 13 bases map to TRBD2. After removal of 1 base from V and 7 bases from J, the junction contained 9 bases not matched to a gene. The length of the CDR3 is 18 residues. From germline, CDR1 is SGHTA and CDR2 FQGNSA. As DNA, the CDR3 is TGTGCCAGCAGCTTAGGCCGGACTAGCGGGAGTGGGGGCGGGGAGCTGTTTTTT. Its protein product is CASSLGRTSGSGGGELFF.

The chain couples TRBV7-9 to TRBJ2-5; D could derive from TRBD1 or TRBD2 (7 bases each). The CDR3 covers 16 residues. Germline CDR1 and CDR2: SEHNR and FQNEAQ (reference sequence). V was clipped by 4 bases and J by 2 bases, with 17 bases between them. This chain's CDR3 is CASSYIDREGQETQYF. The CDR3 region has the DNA TGTGCCAGCAGCTACATAGACAGGGAGGGACAAGAGACCCAGTACTTC.

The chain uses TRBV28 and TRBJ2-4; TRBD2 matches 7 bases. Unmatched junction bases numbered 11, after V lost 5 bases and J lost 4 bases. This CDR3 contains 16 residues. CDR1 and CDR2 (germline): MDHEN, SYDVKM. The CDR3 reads CASSAPRRERKNIQYF. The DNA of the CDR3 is TGTGCCAGCAGTGCCCCCCGGCGGGAGCGAAAAAACATTCAGTACTTC.

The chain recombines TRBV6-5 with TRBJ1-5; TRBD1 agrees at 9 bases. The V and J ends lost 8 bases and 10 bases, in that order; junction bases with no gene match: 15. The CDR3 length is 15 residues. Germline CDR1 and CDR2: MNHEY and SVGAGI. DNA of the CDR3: TGTGCCAGCGCCACCCGGACAGGGGACCTAGGTCCCCAGCATTTT. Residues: CASATRTGDLGPQHF.

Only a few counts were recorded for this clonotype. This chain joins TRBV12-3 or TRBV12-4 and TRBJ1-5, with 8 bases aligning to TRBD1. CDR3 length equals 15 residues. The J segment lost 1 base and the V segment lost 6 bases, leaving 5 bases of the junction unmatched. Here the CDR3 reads CASRDRGGSNQPQHF. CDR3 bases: TGTGCCAGCAGAGACAGGGGTGGCAGCAATCAGCCCCAGCATTTT.

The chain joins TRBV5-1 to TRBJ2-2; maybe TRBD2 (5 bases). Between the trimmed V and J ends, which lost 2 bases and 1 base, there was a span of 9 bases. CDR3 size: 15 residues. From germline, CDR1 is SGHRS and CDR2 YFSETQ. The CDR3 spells CASSFTSGNTGELFF. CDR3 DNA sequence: TGCGCCAGCAGCTTTACTAGTGGGAACACCGGGGAGCTGTTTTTT.

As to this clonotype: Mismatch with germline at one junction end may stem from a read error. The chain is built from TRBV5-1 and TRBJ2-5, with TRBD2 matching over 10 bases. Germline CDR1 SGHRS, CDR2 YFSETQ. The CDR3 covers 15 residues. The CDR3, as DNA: TGCGCCAGCAGCTTGCAAGCGGGAGGGCCGGATGAGCAGTCCTTC. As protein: CASSLQAGGPDEQSF.